The present T cell receptor (beta chain) was sequenced within a study of blood T cell repertoires in COVID-19. Across the study: Researchers got acute and convalescent COVID-19 samples from the United States, Italy and Spain. T cells, B-cell-depleted T cells, or PBMCs provided the cDNA or gDNA that served as material.

The authors' processing: Scientists estimated how many nucleated cells there were by amplifying reference gene primers. Clones were sequenced by immunoSEQ multiplex PCR, and TCRdb holds only the in-frame ones, with some missing. V and J calls and clone size are copied from that table; D and trimming were computed from the DNA. The sample includes about 480,000 clones, about 91% seen only once; the top ten take 10% to 15%. Germline assignment: CDR1 MGHDK and CDR2 SYGVNS. The CDR3 is 13 amino acids. The V gene lost 2 bases and the J gene lost 4 bases, with 8 bases spanning the gap. Seattle's cohort entered during active infection and was followed longitudinally.

The specimen sequenced was peripheral blood. V usage is TRBV25-1 and J usage is TRBJ1-2; no definite D call. The sequence was obtained from a woman aged 50 to 60 with COVID-19, enrolled during active disease. The CDR3 here is CASSEGLVYGYTF. CDR3 DNA: TGTGCCAGCAGTGAAGGCCTGGTCTATGGCTACACCTTC.